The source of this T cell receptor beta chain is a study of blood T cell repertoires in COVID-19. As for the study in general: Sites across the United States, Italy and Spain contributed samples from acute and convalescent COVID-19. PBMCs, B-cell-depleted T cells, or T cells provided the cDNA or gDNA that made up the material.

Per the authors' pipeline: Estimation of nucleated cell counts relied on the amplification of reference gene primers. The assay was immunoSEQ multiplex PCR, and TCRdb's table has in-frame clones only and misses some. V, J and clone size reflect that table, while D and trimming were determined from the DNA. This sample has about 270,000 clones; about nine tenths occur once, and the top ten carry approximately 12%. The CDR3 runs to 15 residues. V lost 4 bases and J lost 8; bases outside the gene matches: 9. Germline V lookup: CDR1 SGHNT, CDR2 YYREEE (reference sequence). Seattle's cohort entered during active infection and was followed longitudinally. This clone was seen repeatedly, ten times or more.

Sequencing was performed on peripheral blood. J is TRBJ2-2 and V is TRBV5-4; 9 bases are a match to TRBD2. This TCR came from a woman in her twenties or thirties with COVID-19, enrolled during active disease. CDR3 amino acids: CASSRWASGEGELFF. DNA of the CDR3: TGTGCCAGCAGCCGGTGGGCTAGCGGGGAAGGGGAGCTGTTTTTT. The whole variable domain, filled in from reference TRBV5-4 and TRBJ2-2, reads ETGVTQSPTHLIKTRGQQVTLRCSSQSGHNTVSWYQQALGQGPQFIFQYYREEENGRGNFPPRFSGLQFPNYSSELNVNALELDDSALYLCASSRWASGEGELFFGEGSRLTVL.